A selection of T cell receptor beta chains follows, all from one sample in a study of cytomegalovirus exposure and HLA in healthy donors. The method was immunoSEQ multiplex PCR; TCRdb's version includes in-frame clones alone and lacks a portion of them. Of some 170,000 clones listed, 65% to 75% are singletons. Sequenced input: PBMCs. The source of these receptors is a human donor in good health. Both conserved end residues are part of each CDR3. The D gene is left open where the match is weak. Size tells how often a clone was seen (once, few, many) or the class of an expanded clone, and some rows leave it out.

j_call,v_call,clone_size,d_call,cdr3_aa,cdr3_nt
TRBJ1-4,TRBV7-8,NA,NA,CASSRTGDEKLFF,TGTGCCAGCAGCCGGACGGGAGATGAAAAACTGTTTTTT
TRBJ1-2,TRBV19,NA,TRBD1,CASSSGQGGYGYTF,TGTGCCAGTAGTTCGGGACAGGGGGGTTATGGCTACACCTTC
TRBJ1-1,TRBV7-3,NA,TRBD1,CASSAGTGGNTEAFF,TGTGCCAGCAGCGCTGGGACAGGGGGTAACACTGAAGCTTTCTTT
TRBJ1-3,TRBV7-3,NA,NA,CASSFFGGSGNTIYF,TGTGCCAGCAGCTTCTTCGGTGGCTCTGGAAACACCATATATTTT
TRBJ1-2,TRBV4-1,NA,TRBD1,CASSPYEQGVSYGYTF,TGCGCCAGCAGCCCATACGAACAGGGGGTCAGCTATGGCTACACCTTC
TRBJ1-6,TRBV5-4,few,TRBD1,CASSEKQGESSPLHF,TGTGCCAGCAGCGAAAAACAGGGGGAGAGTTCACCCCTCCACTTT
TRBJ1-5,TRBV15,once,NA,CATSRGGGLDQPQHF,TGTGCCACCAGCAGAGGGGGGGGCCTGGATCAGCCCCAGCATTTT
TRBJ2-7,TRBV11-3,NA,NA,CASSLSASYEQYF,TGTGCCAGCAGCTTAAGCGCTTCCTACGAGCAGTACTTC
TRBJ1-2,TRBV7-9,NA,NA,CASSVAAEIYGYTF,TGTGCCAGCAGCGTTGCCGCGGAGATATATGGCTACACCTTC
TRBJ2-5,TRBV12-5,NA,TRBD1,CASGLGTGAGETQYF,TGTGCTAGTGGTTTAGGGACAGGGGCGGGGGAGACCCAGTACTTC
TRBJ2-1,TRBV27,NA,NA,CASSSGASSYNEQFF,TGTGCCAGCAGTTCAGGGGCCAGCTCCTACAATGAGCAGTTCTTC
TRBJ1-1,TRBV2,NA,TRBD1,CASSRGQGSAEAFF,TGTGCCAGCAGCAGGGGGCAGGGAAGCGCTGAAGCTTTCTTT
TRBJ1-3,TRBV7-9,NA,NA,CLSRTDGEGNTIYF,TGTCTGTCTCGGACAGACGGGGAAGGAAACACCATATATTTT
TRBJ2-3,TRBV2,NA,TRBD2,CASSFSGASTDTQYF,TGTGCCAGCAGTTTTAGCGGGGCTAGCACAGATACGCAGTATTTT
TRBJ2-6,TRBV5-1,NA,NA,CASSLSGANVLTF,TGCGCCAGCAGCTTGTCGGGGGCCAACGTCCTGACTTTC
TRBJ1-2,TRBV7-8,few,TRBD1,CASSSVGTVGGYTF,TGTGCCAGCAGCTCGGTAGGGACAGTGGGTGGCTACACCTTC
TRBJ2-5,TRBV19,NA,NA,CASAGRGRETQYF,TGTGCCAGTGCGGGCCGAGGGCGGGAGACCCAGTACTTC
TRBJ1-6,TRBV7-3,few,NA,CASSPQAGNNSPLHF,TGTGCCAGCAGCCCTCAGGCAGGGAATAATTCACCCCTCCACTTT
TRBJ1-1,TRBV9,NA,NA,CASSSDTEAFF,TGTGCCAGCAGCTCTGACACTGAAGCTTTCTTT
TRBJ2-7,TRBV6-5,NA,NA,CASSSPGHNTYEQYF,TGTGCCAGCAGTTCTCCGGGACACAACACCTACGAGCAGTACTTC
TRBJ2-7,TRBV19,few,NA,CASSIGGGYEQYF,TGTGCCAGTAGTATAGGCGGCGGCTACGAGCAGTACTTC
TRBJ2-7,TRBV7-3,NA,TRBD2,CASSLGGGTYEQYF,TGTGCCAGCAGCTTAGGGGGGGGTACCTACGAGCAGTACTTC
TRBJ2-1,TRBV5-1,once,NA,CASSSMDISNSEQFF,TGCGCCAGCAGCTCTATGGACATCTCGAACAGTGAGCAGTTCTTC
TRBJ1-6,TRBV10-1,NA,NA,CASSSSYNSPLHF,TGCGCCAGCAGCAGCTCCTATAATTCACCCCTCCACTTT
TRBJ1-1,TRBV5-8,NA,NA,CASSLRGELVTEAFF,TGTGCCAGCAGCCTTCGGGGGGAGTTGGTCACTGAAGCTTTCTTT
TRBJ1-2,TRBV5-1,once,NA,CASSLEVWGRDSGYTF,TGCGCCAGCAGCTTGGAAGTTTGGGGCAGGGATTCTGGCTACACCTTC
TRBJ1-2,TRBV7-3,few,TRBD1,CASSLTGGNYGYTF,TGTGCCAGCAGCTTAACAGGGGGCAACTATGGCTACACCTTC
TRBJ1-1,TRBV9,NA,NA,CASSVGPGLNTEAFF,TGTGCCAGCAGCGTAGGCCCAGGATTGAACACTGAAGCTTTCTTT
TRBJ2-7,TRBV30,few,NA,CAWSFTGNEQYF,TGTGCCTGGAGTTTTACCGGGAACGAGCAGTACTTC
TRBJ1-1,TRBV5-4,NA,NA,CASSLWGLKNTEAFF,TGTGCCAGCAGCTTGTGGGGCCTAAAGAACACTGAAGCTTTCTTT
TRBJ2-3,TRBV19,few,NA,CASSNGAGLPDTQYF,TGTGCCAGTAGCAACGGGGCGGGGCTCCCAGATACGCAGTATTTT
TRBJ2-5,TRBV7-9,few,TRBD2,CASTPGLGGETQYF,TGTGCCAGCACACCGGGACTAGGAGGGGAGACCCAGTACTTC
TRBJ2-3,TRBV5-1,NA,TRBD2,CASSSGGRGLAGPDTQYF,TGCGCCAGCAGCTCCGGGGGGCGAGGACTAGCGGGACCAGATACGCAGTATTTT
TRBJ2-1,TRBV2,NA,NA,CASSVTSNEQFF,TGTGCCAGCAGTGTAACTAGCAATGAGCAGTTCTTC
TRBJ2-3,TRBV27,NA,TRBD2,CASSLYSGGTDTQYF,TGTGCCAGCAGTTTATATAGCGGGGGCACAGATACGCAGTATTTT
TRBJ2-1,TRBV2,NA,NA,CASSEALLGERFNEQFF,TGTGCCAGCAGTGAAGCGCTTCTCGGGGAAAGGTTCAATGAGCAGTTCTTC
TRBJ2-1,TRBV7-9,NA,NA,CASIPGAGSEQFF,TGTGCCAGCATACCTGGGGCAGGCAGTGAGCAGTTCTTC
TRBJ2-7,TRBV19,NA,TRBD1,CASSIGDREHEQYF,TGTGCCAGTAGTATAGGGGACAGGGAGCACGAGCAGTACTTC
TRBJ1-1,TRBV5-1,NA,TRBD1,CASSLGQGAGAFF,TGCGCCAGCAGCTTGGGGCAGGGGGCAGGAGCTTTCTTT
TRBJ2-7,TRBV7-3,NA,TRBD1,CASSSRGPSYEQYF,TGTGCCAGCAGCTCCAGGGGGCCCTCCTACGAGCAGTACTTC
TRBJ2-3,TRBV4-1,NA,TRBD1,CASSQSDRETDTQYF,TGCGCCAGCAGCCAATCCGACAGGGAAACAGATACGCAGTATTTT
TRBJ2-2,TRBV6-1,NA,NA,CASGDINTGELFF,TGTGCCAGTGGGGACATCAACACCGGGGAGCTGTTTTTT
TRBJ1-5,TRBV18,NA,NA,CASSRRNQPQHF,TGTGCCAGCTCACGGAGGAATCAGCCCCAGCATTTT
TRBJ1-5,TRBV10-3,NA,NA,CATSGDYSNQPQHF,TGTGCCACCTCAGGGGACTATAGCAATCAGCCCCAGCATTTT
TRBJ2-2,TRBV6-5,NA,TRBD2,CASSAGGTTGELFF,TGTGCCAGCAGTGCGGGGGGCACGACCGGGGAGCTGTTTTTT